This T cell receptor beta chain appears in the sequencing data of a study of monozygotic twins with inflammatory bowel disease. This CDR3 has 16 amino acids. The V gene's germline CDR1 is SGHRS and CDR2 YFSETQ. Comment on this clonotype: The antigen remains undetermined.

No DNA is given; TCRdb re-called the 5' RACE reads and lists each CDR3 protein once. In all, the sample yields about 160,000 distinct CDR3 sequences. The blood volume drawn from each donor was approximately 2.5 ml. Findings of the study overall: The analysis did not separate different T cell subtypes. Sharing of clonotypes with others was lower in IBD patients than in healthy twins, and this was especially so with disease activity.

The gene calls are TRBV5-1 and TRBJ2-2; checking the TCRdb D call of TRBD1 is not possible without DNA. The clonotype comes from a human donor with ulcerative colitis or Crohn's disease, or a healthy co-twin of an affected twin (not recorded which). The sequenced material came from blood. CDR3 amino acids: CASSLASGSNTGELFF.